This record concerns one T cell receptor (beta chain) sequence. The data stem from a study of blood T cells in healthy people across ages. Together with a sample-barcoded 5' primer, a J-beta primer mix was included in a second PCR lasting about 7 to 11 cycles. Every molecule of cDNA carried a tag from a template-switch adaptor with 12 random nucleotides. TCRdb reprocessed the 5' RACE reads with MiXCR, giving one entry per CDR3 protein. This table holds 1.2 million to 1.5 million distinct CDR3 sequences, around 42% found once. Germline loops: CDR1 DFQATT, CDR2 SNEGSKA (reference sequence). The CDR3 spans 13 residues. V lost 2 bases to trimming and J lost 0 bases, with 8 bases between them.

Input material: blood. The clonotype comes from a young woman in good health. The V call is TRBV20-1, the J call TRBJ2-7; D remains unclear. CDR3 loop: CSARMANSYEQYF. The CDR3 coding sequence is TGCAGTGCTAGAATGGCAAACTCCTACGAGCAGTACTTC.